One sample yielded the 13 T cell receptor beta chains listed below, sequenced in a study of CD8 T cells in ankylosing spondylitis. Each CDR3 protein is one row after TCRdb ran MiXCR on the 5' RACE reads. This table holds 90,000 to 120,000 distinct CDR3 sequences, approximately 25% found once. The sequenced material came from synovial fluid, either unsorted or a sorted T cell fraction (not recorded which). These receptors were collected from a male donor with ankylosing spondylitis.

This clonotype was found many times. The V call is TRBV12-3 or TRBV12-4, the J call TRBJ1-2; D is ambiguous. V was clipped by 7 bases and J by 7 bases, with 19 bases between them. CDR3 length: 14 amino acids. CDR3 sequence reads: CASTSGGGYRGYTF. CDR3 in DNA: TGTGCCAGCACGTCGGGCGGAGGGTACCGTGGCTACACCTTC.

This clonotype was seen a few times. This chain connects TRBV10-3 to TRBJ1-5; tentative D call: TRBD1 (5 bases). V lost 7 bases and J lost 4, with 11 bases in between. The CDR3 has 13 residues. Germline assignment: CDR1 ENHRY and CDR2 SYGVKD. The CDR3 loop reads CAITQGRNQPQHF. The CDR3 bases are TGTGCCATCACCCAGGGAAGAAATCAGCCCCAGCATTTT.

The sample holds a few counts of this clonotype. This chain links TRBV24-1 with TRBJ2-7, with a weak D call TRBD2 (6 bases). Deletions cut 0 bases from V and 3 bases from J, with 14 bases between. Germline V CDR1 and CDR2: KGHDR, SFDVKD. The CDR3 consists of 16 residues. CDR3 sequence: CATSDLQTSIGYEQYF. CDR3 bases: TGTGCCACCAGTGATTTGCAGACTAGTATCGGCTACGAGCAGTACTTC.

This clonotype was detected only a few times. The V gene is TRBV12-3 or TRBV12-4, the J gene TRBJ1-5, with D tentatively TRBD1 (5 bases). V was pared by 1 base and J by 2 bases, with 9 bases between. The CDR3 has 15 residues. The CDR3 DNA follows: TGTGCCAGCAGTTTAGGGTTACAGGGCAATCAGCCCCAGCATTTT. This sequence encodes CASSLGLQGNQPQHF.

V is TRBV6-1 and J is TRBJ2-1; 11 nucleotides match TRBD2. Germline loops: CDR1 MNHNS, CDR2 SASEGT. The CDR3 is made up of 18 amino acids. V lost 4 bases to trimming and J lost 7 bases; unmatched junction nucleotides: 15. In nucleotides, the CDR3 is TGTGCCAGCAGTGCGTCGTGGGTAGCGGGAGGGCCTGGGAATGAGCAGTTCTTC. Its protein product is CASSASWVAGGPGNEQFF.

CDR3 amino acids: CASSARGRDGEKLFF. In nucleotides, the CDR3 is TGTGCCAGCAGTGCTCGGGGGCGGGACGGCGAAAAACTGTTTTTT. The V gene is TRBV28, the J gene TRBJ1-4, with D possibly TRBD1 on 6 matching bases. The V end lost 5 bases, the J end lost 8 bases, and 18 bases lay between the germline ends. In germline, CDR1 is MDHEN, CDR2 SYDVKM. CDR3 length: 15 amino acids. The variable domain in full, with the rest retrieved from reference TRBV28 and TRBJ1-4, is DVKVTQSSRYLVKRTGEKVFLECVQDMDHENMFWYRQDPGLGLRLIYFSYDVKMKEKGDIPEGYSVSREKKERFSLILESASTNQTSMYLCASSARGRDGEKLFFGSGTQLSVL.

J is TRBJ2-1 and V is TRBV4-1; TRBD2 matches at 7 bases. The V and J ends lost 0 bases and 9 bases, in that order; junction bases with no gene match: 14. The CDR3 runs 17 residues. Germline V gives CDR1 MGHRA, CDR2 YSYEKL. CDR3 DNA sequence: TGCGCCAGCAGCCAAGATCGCCTAGCGGCCCTGTTGTCTGAGCAGTTCTTC. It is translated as CASSQDRLAALLSEQFF.

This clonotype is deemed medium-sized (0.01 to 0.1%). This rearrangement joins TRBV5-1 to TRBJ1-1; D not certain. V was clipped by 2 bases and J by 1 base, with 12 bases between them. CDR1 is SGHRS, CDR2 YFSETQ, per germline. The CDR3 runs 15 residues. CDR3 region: CASSFIPGPNTEAFF. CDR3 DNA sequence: TGCGCCAGCAGCTTTATACCGGGTCCGAACACTGAAGCTTTCTTT.

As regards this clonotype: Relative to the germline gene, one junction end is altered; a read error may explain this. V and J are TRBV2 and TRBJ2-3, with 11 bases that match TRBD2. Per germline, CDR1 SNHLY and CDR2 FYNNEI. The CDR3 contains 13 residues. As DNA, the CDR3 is TGTGCCAGCTCACTAGCGGGAGAGGATACGAAGTATTTT. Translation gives CASSLAGEDTKYF.

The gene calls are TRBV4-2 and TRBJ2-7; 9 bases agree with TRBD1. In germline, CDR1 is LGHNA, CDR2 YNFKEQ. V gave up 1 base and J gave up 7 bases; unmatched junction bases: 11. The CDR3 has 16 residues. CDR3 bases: TGTGCCAGCAGCCAAGTTTTAATTGGACAGGGGAGTGAGCAGTACTTC. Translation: CASSQVLIGQGSEQYF.

CDR3 amino acids: CATSRGLAGSTDTQYF. The CDR3 DNA is TGTGCCACCAGCAGAGGCCTAGCGGGGAGCACAGATACGCAGTATTTT. The rearrangement joins TRBV15 to TRBJ2-3; 9 bases line up with TRBD2. The CDR3 extends over 16 amino acids. The trim removed 1 base at V and 0 bases at J, leaving 2 bases unmatched. Germline V gene data show CDR1 as LNHNV and CDR2 as YYDKDF (reference sequence).

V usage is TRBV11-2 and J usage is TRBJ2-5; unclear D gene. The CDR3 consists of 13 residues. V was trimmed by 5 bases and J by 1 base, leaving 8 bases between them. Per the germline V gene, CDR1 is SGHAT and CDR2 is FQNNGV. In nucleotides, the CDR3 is TGTGCCAGCAGCCCGAACCTCCAAGAGACCCAGTACTTC. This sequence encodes CASSPNLQETQYF.

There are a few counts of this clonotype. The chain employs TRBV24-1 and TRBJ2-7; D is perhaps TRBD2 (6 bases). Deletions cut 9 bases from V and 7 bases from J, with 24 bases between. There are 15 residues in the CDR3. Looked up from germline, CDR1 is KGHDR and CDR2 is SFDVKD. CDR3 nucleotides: TGTGCCACCTCTGGCCTGGCGGGGCATGGGAGTGAGCAGTACTTC. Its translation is CATSGLAGHGSEQYF.